This T cell receptor (beta chain) appears in the sequencing data of a study of blood T cell repertoires in COVID-19. At the level of the study: The samples span acute and convalescent COVID-19 from the United States, Italy and Spain. PBMCs, B-cell-depleted T cells, or T cells were the source of the cDNA or gDNA that made up the material.

The length of the CDR3 is 15 residues. Germline CDR1 reads SSHAT; CDR2 reads FNYEAQ (reference sequence). In regard to this clone: A read error may account for a junction end that differs from germline.

How the authors handled the data: Amplification with reference gene primers provided the estimates of nucleated cell counts. Sequencing was performed with immunoSEQ multiplex PCR; in TCRdb, only in-frame clones are kept and a portion is missing. V, J and clone size are taken as reported in that table, and D and trimming were inferred from the DNA itself. The sample carries 100,000 or so clones, about 85% recorded once. V usage is TRBV7-7 and J usage is TRBJ2-3, with D tentatively TRBD2 (5 bases). This receptor was obtained from a man aged 45 to 65 with acute or convalescent COVID-19. Sequencing was performed on peripheral blood. CDR3 amino acids: CASSLRATPGDTQYF. The CDR3 DNA sequence: TGTGCTAGCAGCTTAAGGGCCACCCCGGGGGATACGCAGTATTTT.